What follows are 31 T cell receptor beta chains derived from one specimen sequenced in a study of blood T cell repertoires in COVID-19. This table comes from immunoSEQ multiplex PCR, and its TCRdb copy is limited to in-frame clones, with some not included. The sample includes about 89,000 clones, 78% of them seen just once. Sequencing was done on a sample of peripheral blood. These receptors came from an older man with COVID-19, enrolled during active disease.

The CDR3 here is CASSQVGVPRGRGGNTIYF. CDR3 DNA: TGTGCCAGCAGCCAAGTCGGTGTTCCCAGGGGACGAGGTGGAAACACCATATATTTT. The chain links TRBV4-2 to TRBJ1-3; possible D gene TRBD1, 6 bases. The germline gives CDR1 LGHNA, CDR2 YNFKEQ. The V and J ends lost 1 base and 3 bases respectively, with 22 bases between them. The CDR3 covers 19 residues.

This clone was seen just once. The rearrangement joins TRBV19 to TRBJ1-5; possibly TRBD1 for D (6 bases). Trimming left V 5 bases short and J 1 base short, with 12 bases between. Germline CDR1 reads LNHDA; CDR2 reads SQIVND (reference sequence). The length of the CDR3 is 15 residues. The CDR3 DNA reads as TGTGCCAGTAGTCAATTTACAGGGAGCAATCAGCCCCAGCATTTT. This codes for CASSQFTGSNQPQHF.

This clone has more than one count but fewer than ten. The DNA for the CDR3 is TGTGCCAGCAGTGCGACAGGGGCTGGAAACACCATATATTTT. This sequence encodes CASSATGAGNTIYF. The chain has TRBV25-1 and TRBJ1-3; 8 bases line up with TRBD1. The CDR3 is made up of 14 amino acids. V was clipped by 4 bases and J by 2 bases; unmatched bases: 1. Germline V CDR1 and CDR2: MGHDK, SYGVNS.

The V gene is TRBV19, the J gene TRBJ1-1, with D unresolved. This CDR3 has 11 residues. V shed 4 bases and J shed 8 bases, with 8 bases lying between them. The germline V gene encodes CDR1 LNHDA and CDR2 SQIVND (reference sequence). The CDR3 nucleotides read TGTGCCAGTAGTACCACTACAGAAGCTTTCTTT. Protein product: CASSTTTEAFF.

The V and J genes are TRBV7-2 and TRBJ1-3; no clear D gene. Per the germline V gene, CDR1 is SGHTA and CDR2 is FQGNSA. The CDR3 loop spans 14 amino acids. V gave up 1 base and J gave up 3 bases, with 7 bases separating them. The CDR3 sequence: CASSLGLLGNTIYF. Written as DNA, the CDR3 is TGTGCCAGCAGCTTAGGCCTACTTGGAAACACCATATATTTT.

V and J are TRBV3-1 (or the pseudogene TRBV3-2) and TRBJ2-7; 10 bases map to TRBD1. Per the germline V gene, CDR1 is LGHDT and CDR2 is YNNKEL (reference sequence). The CDR3 totals 17 residues. Losses at the gene ends were 5 bases for V and 5 bases for J; bases not matched to a gene: 15. CDR3 sequence (DNA): TGTGCCAGCAGCACCCCCTTCGGACAGGGGGTAGGGGACGAGCAGTACTTC. Translation: CASSTPFGQGVGDEQYF.

This clone was seen just once. The V gene is TRBV30, the J gene TRBJ1-2; 7 bases fit TRBD1. CDR1 is GTSNPN and CDR2 is SVGIG in the germline V gene (reference sequence). With V trimmed by 1 base and J by 6 bases, 5 bases remained unmatched. The CDR3 totals 13 residues. The CDR3, as DNA: TGTGCCTGGAGTGGACAGGGCTTGGATGGCTACACCTTC. Translating gives CAWSGQGLDGYTF.

In this sample, this clone turned up once. This CDR3 is CASQQGYGYTF. In DNA form, the CDR3 reads TGTGCCAGCCAACAGGGCTATGGCTACACCTTC. V and J are TRBV28 and TRBJ1-2, with a possible D match to TRBD1 (6 bases). Trimming took 8 bases from V and 4 from J, leaving 8 bases between them. The germline gives CDR1 MDHEN, CDR2 SYDVKM. The length of the CDR3 is 11 residues.

V usage is TRBV4-2 and J usage is TRBJ1-2, with D possibly being TRBD1 (6 bases). The CDR3 length is 14 residues. V was trimmed by 0 bases and J by 2 bases, leaving 7 bases between them. Germline V gene data show CDR1 as LGHNA and CDR2 as YNFKEQ. In nucleotides, the CDR3 is TGTGCCAGCAGCCAAGAACAGGGCAACTATGGCTACACCTTC. Translated: CASSQEQGNYGYTF.

As regards this clone: A read error is possible here, since a much larger clone lies one base away. The rearrangement links TRBV18 to TRBJ1-5; D may be TRBD1 (5 bases). The CDR3 has 13 amino acids. CDR1 and CDR2 from the germline V gene are KGHSH and LQKENI. Trimming cost V 8 bases and J 0 bases, with 8 bases left between them. Here the CDR3 DNA reads TGTGCCAGCACGACAGATAGCAATCAGCCCCAGCATTTT. Protein sequence: CASTTDSNQPQHF. Using reference TRBV18 and TRBJ1-5 for the parts outside the CDR3, the full variable domain is NAGVMQNPRHLVRRRGQEARLRCSPMKGHSHVYWYRQLPEEGLKFMVYLQKENIIDESGMPKERFSAEFPKEGPSILRIQQVVRGDSAAYFCASTTDSNQPQHFGDGTRLSIL.

This chain joins TRBV18 and TRBJ1-1; 8 bases match TRBD1. Trimming at V came to 2 bases and at J to 4 bases, leaving 15 bases not matched to a gene. The CDR3 is made up of 18 amino acids. Germline V gives CDR1 KGHSH, CDR2 LQKENI. CDR3 bases: TGTGCCAGCTCACCAAGATCTTGGGCAGGGGGCGTGAGCACTGAAGCTTTCTTT. This encodes CASSPRSWAGGVSTEAFF.

The CDR3, as DNA: TGTGCCAGCAGCCCCCTAGAGGAGTGGGGCACAGATACGCAGTATTTT. The encoded protein is CASSPLEEWGTDTQYF. The chain combines TRBV7-8 with TRBJ2-3; D ambiguous. Trimming left V 5 bases short and J 1 base short, with 16 bases between. Germline V gives CDR1 SGHVS, CDR2 FQNEAQ. This CDR3 spans 16 amino acids.

The chain couples TRBV19 to TRBJ1-2; D is uncertain. This CDR3 has 14 amino acids. Germline V gives CDR1 LNHDA, CDR2 SQIVND (reference sequence). Between the trimmed V and J ends, which lost 6 bases and 0 bases, there was a span of 11 bases. The chain's CDR3 is CASRTGIANYGYTF. CDR3 sequence (DNA): TGTGCCAGTAGGACCGGGATAGCTAACTATGGCTACACCTTC.

This clone came up once. The chain employs TRBV28 and TRBJ2-7; TRBD2 aligns across 9 bases. CDR1 and CDR2 from the germline V gene are MDHEN and SYDVKM. Trimming removed 2 bases from V and 6 bases from J; junction bases left unmatched: 5. The CDR3 runs to 14 residues. The CDR3 DNA follows: TGTGCCAGCAGTTTAGCGGGAGGGCCCGGCGAGCAGTACTTC. Protein sequence: CASSLAGGPGEQYF.

This clone was seen only a few times. The rearrangement joins TRBV7-2 to TRBJ1-5, with D maybe TRBD1 (6 bases). Trimming removed 6 bases from V and 0 bases from J, with 12 bases in between. The CDR3 is 15 amino acids. CDR1 is SGHTA, CDR2 FQGNSA, per germline. CDR3 amino acids: CASRRQVDSNQPQHF. In nucleotides, the CDR3 is TGTGCCAGCAGAAGACAGGTGGATAGCAATCAGCCCCAGCATTTT.

The rearrangement uses TRBV9 and TRBJ1-6, with D possibly TRBD1 on 5 matching bases. V dropped 5 bases and J dropped 8 bases, with 14 bases sitting between them. The CDR3 is 14 amino acids. Per germline, CDR1 SGDLS and CDR2 YYNGEE. The CDR3 region has the DNA TGTGCCAGCAGGGAGGGGATGACAGATTCACCCCTCCACTTT. Translated: CASREGMTDSPLHF.

The chain joins TRBV29-1 to TRBJ2-3; TRBD2 aligns across 7 bases. After removal of 2 bases from V and 7 bases from J, the junction contained 3 bases not matched to a gene. CDR3 size: 12 residues. Germline CDR1 and CDR2: SQVTM and ANQGSEA. This CDR3 reads CSVETRGYTQYF. CDR3 bases: TGCAGCGTTGAAACGCGGGGGTATACGCAGTATTTT.

The chain is built from TRBV12-3 or TRBV12-4 and TRBJ2-7; 7 nucleotides agree with TRBD1. J lost 1 base, V lost 6 bases, and 0 bases had no gene match. There are 12 residues in the CDR3. CDR3 region: CASRDRSYEQYF. CDR3 DNA sequence: TGTGCCAGCAGGGACAGGTCCTACGAGCAGTACTTC.

This clone has only a few counts. The V call is TRBV5-6, the J call TRBJ2-1; D gene ambiguous. The V end lost 1 base, the J end lost 3 bases, and 5 bases lay between the germline ends. In germline, CDR1 is SGHDT, CDR2 YYEEEE. CDR3 length: 13 residues. DNA for the CDR3: TGTGCCAGCAGCTTGTCCCACTACAATGAGCAGTTCTTC. Amino acids: CASSLSHYNEQFF. Filled out from reference TRBV5-6 and TRBJ2-1, the complete variable domain reads DAGVTQSPTHLIKTRGQQVTLRCSPKSGHDTVSWYQQALGQGPQFIFQYYEEEERQRGNFPDRFSGHQFPNYSSELNVNALLLGDSALYLCASSLSHYNEQFFGPGTRLTVL.

The chain couples TRBV6-5 to TRBJ2-7, with TRBD1 matching over 7 bases. V gave up 6 bases and J gave up 5 bases; unmatched junction bases: 7. Germline loops: CDR1 MNHEY, CDR2 SVGAGI. This CDR3 has 13 residues. The CDR3 sequence is CASRSQGVNEQYF. DNA of the CDR3: TGTGCCAGCAGATCTCAGGGGGTCAACGAGCAGTACTTC.

The gene calls are TRBV3-1 (or the pseudogene TRBV3-2) and TRBJ1-5; D may be TRBD1 (6 bases). Trimming removed 1 base from V and 4 bases from J, with 8 bases in between. CDR3 length: 14 residues. CDR1 and CDR2 from the germline V gene are LGHDT and YNNKEL (reference sequence). CDR3 nucleotides: TGTGCCAGCAGCCAAGGGACAGCAAATCAGCCCCAGCATTTT. It encodes CASSQGTANQPQHF.

V and J are TRBV19 and TRBJ2-2; a possible D gene is TRBD1 (6 bases). This CDR3 has 15 residues. Per the germline V gene, CDR1 is LNHDA and CDR2 is SQIVND (reference sequence). V was clipped by 5 bases and J by 1 base, with 11 bases between them. The CDR3 sequence: CASSQGQLNTGELFF. The CDR3 coding sequence is TGTGCCAGTAGTCAGGGACAACTGAACACCGGGGAGCTGTTTTTT.

This clone was observed a few times. The chain employs TRBV10-3 and TRBJ1-5; D remains ambiguous. V was pared by 6 bases and J by 1 base, with 13 bases between. The germline CDR1 and CDR2 sequences are ENHRY and SYGVKD. This CDR3 has 15 amino acids. The CDR3 sequence: CAIRPALGSNQPQHF. The CDR3 bases are TGTGCCATCAGACCCGCCCTGGGCAGCAATCAGCCCCAGCATTTT.

This sequence joins TRBV5-5 and TRBJ1-2; 7 bases agree with TRBD1. The V segment lost 0 bases and the J segment 7 bases; nucleotides outside the gene matches: 3. CDR1 SGHKS and CDR2 YYEKEE come from the germline V gene (reference sequence). The CDR3 extends over 13 amino acids. DNA of the CDR3: TGTGCCAGCAGCTTGGTAGCAGGGGGTGGCTACACCTTC. Amino acid sequence: CASSLVAGGGYTF.

The chain links TRBV9 to TRBJ2-7; TRBD2 is a possible D gene (5 bases). V was trimmed by 6 bases and J by 1 base, leaving 14 bases between them. The germline CDR1 and CDR2 sequences are SGDLS and YYNGEE. The CDR3 is 14 residues long. The CDR3 reads CASIKFSGSYEQYF. In DNA form, the CDR3 reads TGTGCCAGCATAAAATTCAGCGGATCCTACGAGCAGTACTTC.

The V and J genes are TRBV12-3 or TRBV12-4 and TRBJ2-1; unclear D gene. Trimming took 4 bases from V and 9 from J, leaving 10 bases between them. There are 12 residues in the CDR3. CDR3 in amino acids: CASSSPLSEQFF. In nucleotides, the CDR3 is TGTGCCAGCAGTTCGCCTTTGAGTGAGCAGTTCTTC.

The rearrangement joins TRBV3-1 (or the pseudogene TRBV3-2) to TRBJ2-1; D is unclear. The CDR3 is made up of 15 amino acids. V was shortened by 5 bases and J by 5 bases, with 16 bases between the two germline ends. Germline values: CDR1 LGHDT, CDR2 YNNKEL (reference sequence). DNA for the CDR3: TGTGCCAGCAGCTACCTTGCTGCAGAAAACAATGAGCAGTTCTTC. Translated: CASSYLAAENNEQFF.

This chain links TRBV6-2 or TRBV6-3 with TRBJ2-1, with D unresolved. V lost 2 bases, J lost 5 bases, and 10 bases lay in between. CDR1 and CDR2 (germline): MNHEY, SVGEGT. The CDR3 is made up of 14 amino acids. Here the CDR3 DNA reads TGTGCCAGCAGTTACGGCCTAGTACACAATGAGCAGTTCTTC. As protein: CASSYGLVHNEQFF.

Only a few counts were recorded for this clone. The chain links TRBV24-1 to TRBJ2-7; a weak D match, TRBD1 (6 bases). The CDR3 runs to 15 residues. V was pared by 4 bases and J by 2 bases, with 14 bases between. Germline V gives CDR1 KGHDR, CDR2 SFDVKD. The CDR3 is CATSDTRGVTYEQYF. CDR3 in DNA: TGTGCCACCAGTGACACCAGGGGAGTAACCTACGAGCAGTACTTC.

This rearrangement joins TRBV25-1 to TRBJ1-2; TRBD1 matches 9 bases. The CDR3 contains 14 residues. Looked up from germline, CDR1 is MGHDK and CDR2 is SYGVNS. Trimming took 3 bases from V and 8 from J; bases not matched to a gene: 7. In DNA form, the CDR3 reads TGTGCCAGCAGTGAGACAGGGGGGCGCTCGGGCTACACCTTC. Its protein product is CASSETGGRSGYTF.

This chain connects TRBV29-1 to TRBJ1-2, with 11 bases matching TRBD1. The CDR3 covers 15 residues. The germline CDR1 and CDR2 sequences are SQVTM and ANQGSEA. The V gene end was trimmed by 2 bases and the J gene end by 10 bases; junction bases not matched to a gene: 12. The CDR3 loop is CSVEPLGTGGLHYTF. As DNA, the CDR3 is TGCAGCGTTGAACCCTTAGGGACAGGGGGTTTGCACTACACCTTC.